The rows below give T cell receptor beta chains drawn from one sample of a study of T cell responses to AZD1222 COVID-19 vaccine. This table comes from immunoSEQ multiplex PCR, and its TCRdb copy is limited to in-frame clones, with some not included. Counted here are more than 250,000 clones, roughly 93% occurring once; the ten biggest clones make up 0.55%. The source material was peripheral blood, sampled on day 0 of AZD1222 vaccination. The receptors here all came from an adult in good health. CDR3s include the opening cysteine and the closing phenylalanine or tryptophan. D genes are given only for firm matches. Size is stated for part of the rows, as once, few or many counts, or as a class when the clone is expanded.

j_gene,v_gene,abundance,len,d_gene,CDR3nt,CDR3aa
TRBJ1-1,TRBV4-1,NA,16,NA,TGCGCCAGCAGCCAAAGGGCGGTGGGGCTGAACACTGAAGCTTTCTTT,CASSQRAVGLNTEAFF
TRBJ2-1,TRBV2,NA,14,NA,TGTGCCAGCGGGGGGACCCATCCCTACAATGAGCAGTTCTTC,CASGGTHPYNEQFF
TRBJ1-4,TRBV4-1,NA,15,NA,TGCGCCAGCAGCCAAGTGGACCTGAGGGGTGAAAAACTGTTTTTT,CASSQVDLRGEKLFF
TRBJ1-2,TRBV5-5,NA,14,NA,TGTGCCAGCAGCTCCCCGGGGAAGGGGCGAGGCTACACCTTC,CASSSPGKGRGYTF
TRBJ2-7,TRBV24-1,NA,14,NA,TGTGCCACCAGTGAAGCGGGCGGGGACTACGAGCAGTACTTC,CATSEAGGDYEQYF
TRBJ1-1,TRBV5-1,NA,15,NA,TGCGCCAGCAGCTACGACGGGGCGGGCCGAACTGAAGCTTTCTTT,CASSYDGAGRTEAFF
TRBJ1-2,TRBV3-1/TRBV3-2,few,15,NA,TGTGCCAGCAGCCATGTCAGTTGGGGTAACTATGGCTACACCTTC,CASSHVSWGNYGYTF
TRBJ1-5,TRBV7-3,NA,13,NA,TGTGCCAGCAGCTTAACAGTGGGTCAGCCCCAGCATTTT,CASSLTVGQPQHF
TRBJ2-3,TRBV11-1,NA,13,NA,TGTGCCAGCAGCCCCTTGTTGGGGGATACGCAGTATTTT,CASSPLLGDTQYF
TRBJ2-1,TRBV5-1,NA,15,NA,TGCGCCAGCAGCTTGGAGGACTCCCCCTACAATGAGCAGTTCTTC,CASSLEDSPYNEQFF
TRBJ1-1,TRBV16,NA,16,NA,TGTGCCAGCAGCCCGGGGATGGTTGTCATGAACACTGAAGCTTTCTTT,CASSPGMVVMNTEAFF
TRBJ1-5,TRBV28,NA,12,NA,TGTGCCAGCAGCAACGGCAATCAGCCCCAGCATTTT,CASSNGNQPQHF
TRBJ2-7,TRBV18,NA,17,TRBD2,TGTGCCAGCTCACCCGGGGTGGGGCGGGAGAGCTCCTACGAGCAGTACTTC,CASSPGVGRESSYEQYF
TRBJ2-1,TRBV11-2,NA,18,TRBD2,TGTGCCAGCAGCCCAAGTAGTCTAGCGGTGGGGTCCTACAATGAGCAGTTCTTC,CASSPSSLAVGSYNEQFF
TRBJ2-1,TRBV5-1,NA,17,TRBD2,TGCGCCAGCAGCTTGGCTCTCAGCGGGGGGGCGAGAAGTGAGCAGTTCTTC,CASSLALSGGARSEQFF
TRBJ1-1,TRBV6-5,few,14,NA,TGTGCCAGCAGTTACTTGCAGGGGAACACTGAAGCTTTCTTT,CASSYLQGNTEAFF
TRBJ2-1,TRBV5-1,NA,16,TRBD2,TGCGCCAGCAGCTTGGAGCCTAGCGGGGGTTACAATGAGCAGTTCTTC,CASSLEPSGGYNEQFF
TRBJ2-1,TRBV5-1,once,15,NA,TGCGCCAGCAGCCTTGCCTCGACTAGTCTCAATGAGCAGTTCTTC,CASSLASTSLNEQFF
TRBJ1-2,TRBV5-4,NA,14,TRBD1,TGTGCCAGCAGCGCCGACAGGGGAACCTATGGCTACACCTTC,CASSADRGTYGYTF
TRBJ2-1,TRBV4-2,NA,15,TRBD2,TGTGCCAGCAGCCCCGGACTAGCGGGGAACAATGAGCAGTTCTTC,CASSPGLAGNNEQFF
TRBJ2-5,TRBV15,NA,15,TRBD2,TGTGCCACCTCCCCCGTGGGGGGGATAAATGGGACCCAGTACTTC,CATSPVGGINGTQYF
TRBJ1-1,TRBV28,NA,14,NA,TGTGCCAGCAAAAGTCAGGGGCTGAACACTGAAGCTTTCTTT,CASKSQGLNTEAFF
TRBJ2-3,TRBV11-2,NA,15,NA,TGTGCCAGCAGCTTAAATTCATTGACCGCAGATACGCAGTATTTT,CASSLNSLTADTQYF
TRBJ1-1,TRBV28,NA,14,NA,TGTGCCAGCAGTCGGGGAGGTCTCAACACTGAAGCTTTCTTT,CASSRGGLNTEAFF
TRBJ1-3,TRBV2,NA,13,NA,TGTGCCAGCAGTGAAGAACGAGACAGCCACCTATATTTT,CASSEERDSHLYF
TRBJ2-7,TRBV5-5,NA,15,TRBD2,TGTGCCAGCAGCCCCGATAGCGGGGGGACCTACGAGCAGTACTTC,CASSPDSGGTYEQYF
TRBJ1-2,TRBV5-1,NA,15,NA,TGCGCCAGCAGCCCGCTCCCAGGGGACCCATATGGCTACACCTTC,CASSPLPGDPYGYTF
TRBJ2-7,TRBV15,NA,15,NA,TGTGCCACCAGCAGAGGAGGTCTGGGGCCCTACGAGCAGTACTTC,CATSRGGLGPYEQYF
TRBJ2-1,TRBV28,NA,16,TRBD2,TGTGCCAGCACCACTGGCGGGGGGAGCTCCTACAATGAGCAGTTCTTC,CASTTGGGSSYNEQFF
TRBJ2-2,TRBV7-3,NA,15,NA,TGTGCCAGCAGCCCCGGCGTTGGATCCGTCGGGGAGCTGTTTTTT,CASSPGVGSVGELFF
TRBJ1-2,TRBV5-4,NA,17,TRBD1,TGTGCCAGCAGCTACCCACAGGGGGCGCTTAAAAACTATGGCTACACCTTC,CASSYPQGALKNYGYTF
TRBJ1-2,TRBV5-4,NA,10,NA,TGTGCCAGCAAGTCCTCCGGCTACACCTTC,CASKSSGYTF
TRBJ1-5,TRBV5-1,NA,16,TRBD1,TGCGCCAGCAGCTTGGGTCAGGGGACAGGGAATCAGCCCCAGCATTTT,CASSLGQGTGNQPQHF
TRBJ2-7,TRBV29-1,NA,11,TRBD2,TGCAGCGCGACGGGGGGGCGCGAGCAGTACTTC,CSATGGREQYF
TRBJ2-3,TRBV12-3/TRBV12-4,NA,13,NA,TGTGCCAGCAGTACAGGGTACACAGATACGCAGTATTTT,CASSTGYTDTQYF
TRBJ2-7,TRBV28,NA,14,TRBD1,TGTGCCAGCAGTTTCGGGACAGGGTTCTACGAGCAGTACTTC,CASSFGTGFYEQYF
TRBJ2-7,TRBV15,NA,13,NA,TGTGCCACCGGGCGGAGGTCATACGACGAGCAGTACTTC,CATGRRSYDEQYF
TRBJ2-7,TRBV9,once,14,NA,TGTGCCAGCAGCCCAACGGCTAGTCGTTACGAGCAGTACTTC,CASSPTASRYEQYF
TRBJ2-4,TRBV6-2/TRBV6-3,NA,15,TRBD1,TGTGCCAGCAGCCGGACAGGGGAGTCCAAAAACATTCAGTACTTC,CASSRTGESKNIQYF
TRBJ1-5,TRBV28,NA,13,NA,TGTGCCAGCAGCCCGGGGGGTCCCGGAGCCCAGCATTTT,CASSPGGPGAQHF
TRBJ2-7,TRBV18,NA,15,NA,TGTGCCAGCTCATCCCAGGGGAGCGGCTCCTACGAGCAGTACTTC,CASSSQGSGSYEQYF
TRBJ1-3,TRBV5-4,NA,16,TRBD1,TGTGCCAGCAGCCCCAGACAGGGGGGCGGAGGAAACACCATATATTTT,CASSPRQGGGGNTIYF
TRBJ2-3,TRBV7-8,NA,16,TRBD1,TGTGCCAGCAGCTTCGGGACAGGGCCTAGCACAGATACGCAGTATTTT,CASSFGTGPSTDTQYF
TRBJ1-2,TRBV2,NA,12,NA,TGTGCCAGCAGTAACAGTAACTATGGCTACACCTTC,CASSNSNYGYTF